These T cell receptor beta chains were read from a single sample in a study of beta chain features in type 1 diabetes. The repertoire was sequenced with immunoSEQ multiplex PCR; TCRdb's copy has only in-frame clones and lacks some. In the table there are a few hundred thousand clones, about 14% of which are singletons. Sample: naive CD4+ T cells from blood. These receptors all come from a woman under 30 with type 1 diabetes. CDR3s include the opening cysteine and the closing phenylalanine or tryptophan. Fields, in order: D gene, V gene, clone size, CDR3 length, J gene, CDR3 protein, CDR3 DNA. The D gene is left open where the match is weak. Rows may omit the clone size; those that give it use once, few, many or a size class.

>-|TRBV5-1|few|14|TRBJ2-3
CASSLGSDTDTQYF
TGCGCCAGCAGCTTGGGTAGCGACACAGATACGCAGTATTTT
>-|TRBV18|few|12|TRBJ2-1
CASSPASDEQFF
TGTGCCAGCTCACCAGCGAGTGATGAGCAGTTCTTC
>-|TRBV27|few|17|TRBJ2-1
CASSLRGKISSYNEQFF
TGTGCCAGCAGCCTAAGGGGAAAGATTAGTAGCTACAATGAGCAGTTCTTC
>TRBD2|TRBV5-4|-|15|TRBJ2-3
CASSSGLAGTDTQYF
TGTGCCAGCAGCTCGGGACTAGCGGGCACAGATACGCAGTATTTT
>-|TRBV25-1|-|13|TRBJ1-2
CASSEYRYYGYTF
TGTGCCAGCAGTGAATACCGGTACTATGGCTACACCTTC
>TRBD1|TRBV7-2|few|15|TRBJ2-7
CASSPRQGLAYEQYF
TGTGCCAGCAGCCCCCGACAGGGGTTGGCCTACGAGCAGTACTTC
>-|TRBV7-2|-|15|TRBJ1-2
CASSPGGRDPYGYTF
TGTGCCAGCAGCCCCGGTGGGAGGGACCCCTATGGCTACACCTTC
>TRBD1|TRBV28|-|14|TRBJ2-1
CASSPGTGWPEQFF
TGTGCCAGCAGTCCCGGGACAGGGTGGCCTGAGCAGTTCTTC
>TRBD2|TRBV7-2|-|15|TRBJ2-1
CASSHGWGRVNEQFF
TGTGCCAGCAGCCACGGGTGGGGGAGGGTCAATGAGCAGTTCTTC
>TRBD1|TRBV29-1|-|16|TRBJ2-1
CSVEAPGGSLLLEQFF
TGCAGCGTTGAGGCGCCAGGGGGTAGCCTACTTCTTGAGCAGTTCTTC
>TRBD1|TRBV7-9|few|15|TRBJ1-4
CASSSRGTVNEKLFF
TGTGCCAGCAGCTCACGCGGGACAGTTAATGAAAAACTGTTTTTT
>-|TRBV28|-|16|TRBJ2-6
CASSFGLGPGANVLTF
TGTGCCAGCAGTTTCGGTTTGGGCCCTGGGGCCAACGTCCTGACTTTC
>-|TRBV11-2|-|15|TRBJ2-4
CASSLGFEKRDIQYF
TGTGCCAGCAGCTTAGGTTTCGAAAAGCGGGACATTCAGTACTTC
>TRBD1|TRBV18|-|14|TRBJ1-1
CASSADRGGSEAFF
TGTGCCAGCTCAGCGGACAGGGGCGGCTCTGAAGCTTTCTTT
>TRBD2|TRBV30|-|14|TRBJ2-1
CAWSVLAAYNEQFF
TGTGCCTGGAGTGTACTAGCGGCCTACAATGAGCAGTTCTTC
>-|TRBV5-4|few|13|TRBJ2-5
CASSFPRGETQYF
TGTGCCAGCAGTTTCCCCCGGGGAGAGACCCAGTACTTC
>-|TRBV27|few|13|TRBJ1-2
CASTPGGSYGYTF
TGTGCCAGCACCCCGGGGGGATCCTATGGCTACACCTTC
>-|TRBV12-5|few|16|TRBJ1-5
CASGQPGLNSNQPQHF
TGTGCTAGTGGTCAACCCGGACTGAATAGCAATCAGCCCCAGCATTTT
>-|TRBV18|few|13|TRBJ2-5
CASSPPARETQYF
TGTGCCAGCTCACCACCAGCCCGGGAGACCCAGTACTTC
>TRBD1|TRBV7-9|-|15|TRBJ2-7
CASSLGTGSIYEQYF
TGTGCCAGCAGCTTGGGGACAGGGAGCATTTACGAGCAGTACTTC
>TRBD2|TRBV5-4|few|16|TRBJ2-2
CASSSRDSGYTGELFF
TGTGCCAGCAGCTCGCGGGATAGCGGGTACACCGGGGAGCTGTTTTTT
>-|TRBV6-1|few|13|TRBJ1-1
CASSETANTEAFF
TGTGCCAGCAGTGAAACTGCTAACACTGAAGCTTTCTTT
>-|TRBV9|-|13|TRBJ2-2
CASSTQGIGELFF
TGTGCCAGCAGCACACAGGGTATCGGGGAGCTGTTTTTT
>-|TRBV28|few|12|TRBJ2-7
CASSRTAVQQYF
TGTGCCAGCAGTCGGACAGCCGTCCAGCAGTACTTC
>-|TRBV5-1|-|13|TRBJ1-2
CASSLAARYGYTF
TGCGCCAGCAGCCTGGCAGCTAGATATGGCTACACCTTC
>TRBD1|TRBV4-3|-|15|TRBJ1-1
CASSQLTGKYTEAFF
TGCGCCAGCAGCCAACTGACAGGGAAATACACTGAAGCTTTCTTT
>TRBD2|TRBV10-3|-|14|TRBJ2-1
CAIRVAGGDNEQFF
TGTGCCATCAGGGTAGCGGGAGGGGACAATGAGCAGTTCTTC
>TRBD2|TRBV6-6|-|12|TRBJ2-7
CASRAGTSFKYF
TGTGCCAGCAGAGCCGGGACTAGCTTTAAGTACTTC
>TRBD1|TRBV27|-|16|TRBJ1-2
CASSLLGEGQVYGYTF
TGTGCCAGCAGTTTACTCGGGGAGGGACAGGTCTATGGCTACACCTTC
>TRBD2|TRBV6-6|-|15|TRBJ2-5
CASSSPGGPRETQYF
TGTGCCAGCAGTTCCCCGGGAGGGCCAAGGGAGACCCAGTACTTC
>TRBD2|TRBV7-2|few|15|TRBJ2-7
CASSLMGGPEGEQYF
TGTGCCAGCAGCTTAATGGGAGGGCCGGAAGGCGAGCAGTACTTC
>TRBD1|TRBV9|few|15|TRBJ1-1
CASSATTGRSEQAFF
TGTGCCAGCAGCGCCACGACAGGGAGGTCCGAACAAGCTTTCTTT
>TRBD2|TRBV11-2|few|13|TRBJ2-1
CASSTGTSGEQFF
TGTGCCAGCAGCACCGGGACTAGCGGTGAGCAGTTCTTC
>-|TRBV4-3|-|15|TRBJ1-2
CASSQDQGSIYGYTF
TGCGCCAGCAGCCAAGACCAGGGATCTATCTATGGCTACACCTTC
>TRBD2|TRBV30|few|17|TRBJ2-1
CAWSVLWTSGRGNEQFF
TGTGCCTGGAGTGTACTCTGGACTAGCGGGAGGGGTAATGAGCAGTTCTTC
>-|TRBV4-1|few|15|TRBJ2-5
CASSQEWGGIETQYF
TGCGCCAGCAGCCAAGAATGGGGCGGGATCGAGACCCAGTACTTC
>-|TRBV30|-|12|TRBJ1-1
CAWRERNTEAFF
TGTGCCTGGAGGGAGAGGAACACTGAAGCTTTCTTT
>TRBD2|TRBV18|-|15|TRBJ2-1
CASSRLAGGVNEQFF
TGTGCCAGCTCGCGACTAGCGGGAGGGGTCAATGAGCAGTTCTTC
>TRBD1|TRBV5-1|-|12|TRBJ2-7
CASSWDSHEQYF
TGCGCCAGCAGCTGGGACAGCCACGAGCAGTACTTC
>-|TRBV19|few|11|TRBJ1-2
CASSPRYGYTF
TGTGCCAGTAGCCCGAGATATGGCTACACCTTC